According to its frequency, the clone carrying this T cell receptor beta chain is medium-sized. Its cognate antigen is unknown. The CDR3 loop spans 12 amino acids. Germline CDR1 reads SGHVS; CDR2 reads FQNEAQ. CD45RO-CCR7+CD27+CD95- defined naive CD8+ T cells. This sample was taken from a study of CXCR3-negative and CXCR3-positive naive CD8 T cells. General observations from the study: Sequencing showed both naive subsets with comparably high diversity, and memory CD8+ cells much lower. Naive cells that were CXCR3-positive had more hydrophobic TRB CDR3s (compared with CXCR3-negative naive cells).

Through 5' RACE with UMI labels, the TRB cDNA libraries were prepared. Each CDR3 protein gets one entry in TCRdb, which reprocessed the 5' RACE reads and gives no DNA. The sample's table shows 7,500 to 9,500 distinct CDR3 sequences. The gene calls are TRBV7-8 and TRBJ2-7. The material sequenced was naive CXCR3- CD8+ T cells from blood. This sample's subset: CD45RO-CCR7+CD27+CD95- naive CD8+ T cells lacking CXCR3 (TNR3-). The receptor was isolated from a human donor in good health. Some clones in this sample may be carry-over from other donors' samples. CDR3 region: CASSLLRDEQYF.